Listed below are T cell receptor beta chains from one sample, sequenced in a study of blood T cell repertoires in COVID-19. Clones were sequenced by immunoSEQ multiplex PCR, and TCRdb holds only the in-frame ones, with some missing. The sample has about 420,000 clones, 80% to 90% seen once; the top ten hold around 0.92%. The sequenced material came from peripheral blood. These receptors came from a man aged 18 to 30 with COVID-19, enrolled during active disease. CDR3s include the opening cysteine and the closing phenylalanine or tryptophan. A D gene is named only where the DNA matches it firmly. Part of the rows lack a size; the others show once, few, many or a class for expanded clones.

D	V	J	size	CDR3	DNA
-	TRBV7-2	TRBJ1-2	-	CASSASGLVANYGYTF	TGTGCCAGCAGCGCCTCAGGCCTCGTAGCTAACTATGGCTACACCTTC
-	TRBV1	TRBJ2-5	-	CTSNPEWVLPRETQYF	TGCACCAGCAACCCGGAGTGGGTTCTTCCTCGGGAGACCCAGTACTTC
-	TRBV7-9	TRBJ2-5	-	CASSLVGQGYETQYF	TGTGCCAGCAGCTTAGTTGGGCAGGGGTATGAGACCCAGTACTTC
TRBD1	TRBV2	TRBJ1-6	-	CASRDQGALGPLHF	TGTGCCAGCAGGGACCAGGGGGCACTAGGGCCCCTCCACTTT
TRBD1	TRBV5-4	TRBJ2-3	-	CASGGQGAGDTQYF	TGTGCCAGCGGCGGACAGGGGGCTGGAGATACGCAGTATTTT
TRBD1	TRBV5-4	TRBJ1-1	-	CASSTGQEDTEAFF	TGTGCCAGCAGCACGGGACAGGAGGACACTGAAGCTTTCTTT
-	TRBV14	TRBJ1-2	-	CASSQGTEGYGYTF	TGTGCCAGCAGCCAGGGGACGGAGGGGTATGGCTACACCTTC
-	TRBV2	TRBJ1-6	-	CASSFDRSSYNSPLHF	TGTGCCAGCAGTTTTGACAGGAGCTCCTATAATTCACCCCTCCACTTT
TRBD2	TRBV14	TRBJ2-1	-	CASSPLLAAGDNEQFF	TGTGCCAGCAGCCCCTTACTAGCGGCTGGGGACAATGAGCAGTTCTTC
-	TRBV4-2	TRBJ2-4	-	CASSGGGTGKNIQYF	TGTGCCAGCAGCGGGGGGGGCACGGGCAAAAACATTCAGTACTTC
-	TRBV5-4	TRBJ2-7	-	CASSLDFLSEQYF	TGTGCCAGCAGCTTAGACTTCCTCTCCGAGCAGTACTTC
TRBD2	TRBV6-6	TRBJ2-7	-	CASRPLAGGLEQYF	TGTGCCAGCAGACCCTTAGCGGGGGGGCTCGAGCAGTACTTC
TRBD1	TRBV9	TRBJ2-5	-	CASSVDRGFSETQYF	TGTGCCAGCAGCGTAGACAGGGGGTTTTCAGAGACCCAGTACTTC
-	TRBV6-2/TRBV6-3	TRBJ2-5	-	CASSHSRYQETQYF	TGTGCCAGCAGTCATTCACGGTACCAAGAGACCCAGTACTTC
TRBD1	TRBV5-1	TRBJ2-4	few	CASSSRDRGNIQYF	TGCGCCAGCAGCTCCCGGGACAGGGGCAACATTCAGTACTTC
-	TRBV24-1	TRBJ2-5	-	CATSERGGWETQYF	TGTGCCACCAGTGAACGAGGGGGTTGGGAGACCCAGTACTTC
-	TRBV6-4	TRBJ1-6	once	CASERRRWAGTKPLHF	TGTGCCAGCGAAAGGCGTAGGTGGGCAGGGACAAAACCCCTCCACTTT
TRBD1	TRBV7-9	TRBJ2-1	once	CASRFTGGDEQFF	TGTGCCAGCAGGTTCACAGGGGGCGATGAGCAGTTCTTC
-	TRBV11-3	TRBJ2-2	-	CASSRGTNTGELFF	TGTGCCAGCAGCAGGGGTACGAACACCGGGGAGCTGTTTTTT
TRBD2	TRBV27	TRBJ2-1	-	CASSSSGSYNEQFF	TGTGCCAGCAGTTCTAGCGGGAGCTACAATGAGCAGTTCTTC
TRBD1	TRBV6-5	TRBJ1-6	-	CASSPGQGVSPLHF	TGTGCCAGCAGCCCGGGACAGGGCGTTTCACCCCTCCACTTT
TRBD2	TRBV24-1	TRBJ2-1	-	CATRGGRSSDEQFF	TGTGCCACCCGGGGGGGACGTTCGTCGGATGAGCAGTTCTTC
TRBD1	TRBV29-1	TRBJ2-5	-	CSVEPRTGLQETQYF	TGCAGCGTTGAACCCAGGACAGGCCTCCAAGAGACCCAGTACTTC
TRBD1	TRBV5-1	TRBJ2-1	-	CASSQSGTGYNEQFF	TGCGCCAGCAGTCAATCCGGGACAGGATACAATGAGCAGTTCTTC
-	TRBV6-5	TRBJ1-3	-	CASSSRVGNTIYF	TGTGCCAGCAGTTCCCGCGTGGGAAACACCATATATTTT